This T cell receptor beta chain was recorded in a study of T cells in Graves' hyperthyroidism and ophthalmopathy. Regions amplified from RNA transcripts were the TCR beta CDR3 regions. HTBI primers were used for first-round RT-PCR of the TCR CDR3. In TCRdb, the multiplex PCR reads were re-called with MiXCR into one record per CDR3 protein. Of 400,000 to 500,000 distinct CDR3 sequences detected, around 15% appear once; the ten largest clones hold around 5.3%. Over 18 months, lack of ophthalmopathy progression marked Graves' hyperthyroidism as stable. Hyperthyroidism, newly diagnosed and lasting under 2 months, affected patients aged 18 to 65. The CDR3 length is 16 residues. Germline loops: CDR1 SGHDN, CDR2 FVKESK. The V gene lost 2 bases and the J gene lost 2 bases, with 13 bases spanning the gap.

Sample: blood. The receptor was derived from a woman aged 18-29 years with Graves' hyperthyroidism. This sequence joins TRBV14 and TRBJ1-3, with a weak D call TRBD1 (6 bases). CDR3 nucleotides: TGTGCCAGCAGCCAACGGGACACAGTTCCTGGAAACACCATATATTTT. Its protein is CASSQRDTVPGNTIYF.